These 13 T cell receptor beta chains were sequenced from one sample in a study of human T cells and chemical hapten exposure. TCRdb reprocessed the RACE reads via MiXCR and lists one record per CDR3 protein. The repertoire has tens of thousands of distinct CDR3 sequences, 9.5% to 15% of them found once; the top ten carry about 5.7%. The time point is: pre-sensitization, week 0. Treatment described: therapeutic diphenylcyclopropenone sensitization with weekly scalp DPC. Sequencing was performed on whole blood, taken in connection with sensitization to the hapten diphenylcyclopropenone (DPC). All receptors derive from a woman aged 30 to 39 with alopecia areata. Some clones in this sample may be carry-over from other donors' samples.

This clonotype has ten or more counts. The V call is TRBV5-4, the J call TRBJ2-6; the match to TRBD1 covers 7 bases. CDR3 length equals 19 residues. V lost 1 base to trimming and J lost 0 bases; unmatched junction nucleotides: 10. The germline V gene encodes CDR1 SGHNT and CDR2 YYREEE (reference sequence). The chain's CDR3 is CASSLRSWDRPSGANVLTF. The CDR3 coding sequence is TGTGCCAGCAGCTTGAGGTCTTGGGACAGACCCTCTGGGGCCAACGTCCTGACTTTC.

Ten or more counts support this clonotype. The chain is built from TRBV9 and TRBJ2-1; 7 bases line up with TRBD2. The CDR3 covers 17 residues. The trim removed 2 bases at V and 9 bases at J, leaving 17 bases unmatched. Germline V gene data show CDR1 as SGDLS and CDR2 as YYNGEE. This CDR3 reads CASSVYISGGVTGEQFF. The CDR3 DNA reads TGTGCCAGCAGCGTGTACATTTCGGGGGGAGTCACCGGTGAGCAGTTCTTC.

There are many counts of this clonotype. The chain links TRBV3-1 to TRBJ1-3; D possibly corresponds to TRBD1 (5 bases). Trimming took 2 bases from V and 7 from J, leaving 12 bases between them. The length of the CDR3 is 14 residues. The germline gives CDR1 LGHDT, CDR2 YNNKEL (reference sequence). CDR3 DNA: TGTGCCAGCAGCCAAAGCCCGGGACGGAACACCATATATTTT. This codes for CASSQSPGRNTIYF.

This clonotype occurred many times. CDR3 sequence (DNA): TGTGCCAGCAGCAGGTACCGGGACACGGACCACGAGCAGTACTTC. This codes for CASSRYRDTDHEQYF. The chain links TRBV21-1 to TRBJ2-7; the table's TRBD1 call for D was not verified on the DNA. TRBV21-1 is marked as a pseudogene. The CDR3 sequence is 15 residues long.

In nucleotides, the CDR3 is TGCGCCAGCAGCTTCGGGACCCCCCCAAAAGCTTTCTTT. It codes for CASSFGTPPKAFF. The chain uses TRBV5-1 and TRBJ1-1, with D possibly TRBD1 on 5 matching bases. Between the trimmed V and J ends, which lost 2 bases and 9 bases, there was a span of 14 bases. Germline V gives CDR1 SGHRS, CDR2 YFSETQ. The CDR3 has 13 residues.

This sequence joins TRBV6-2 or TRBV6-3 and TRBJ2-1; D may be TRBD1 (6 bases). There are 15 residues in the CDR3. The V end lost 5 bases, the J end lost 6 bases, and 17 bases lay between the germline ends. Germline CDR1 is MNHEY and CDR2 is SVGEGT. In nucleotides, the CDR3 is TGTGCCAGCAGTGACAGGTTCAGCGGATCCAATGAGCAGTTCTTC. It is translated as CASSDRFSGSNEQFF.

This clonotype was seen ten or more times. This rearrangement joins TRBV28 to TRBJ2-3; 7 nucleotides agree with TRBD1. The length of the CDR3 is 13 residues. The ends lost 4 bases at V and 3 bases at J; junction bases unmatched: 1. Germline loops: CDR1 MDHEN, CDR2 SYDVKM. CDR3 coding DNA: TGTGCCAGCAGTTACAGGGGAACAGATACGCAGTATTTT. Amino acids: CASSYRGTDTQYF.

This clonotype was recorded many times. CDR3 in DNA: TGTGCCAGCAGTTTCGGACAGGACAATCCCTACGAGCAGTACTTC. This sequence encodes CASSFGQDNPYEQYF. The chain uses TRBV28 and TRBJ2-7, with TRBD1 matching over 7 bases. Germline V CDR1 and CDR2: MDHEN, SYDVKM. CDR3 length: 15 residues. Unmatched junction bases numbered 7, after V lost 3 bases and J lost 2 bases.

The V and J genes are TRBV7-2 and TRBJ2-5; D is uncertain. The CDR3 runs to 14 residues. Germline V gene sequence: CDR1 SGHTA, CDR2 FQGNSA. V lost 6 bases, J lost 4 bases, and 15 bases lay in between. Here the CDR3 DNA reads TGTGCCAGCAGTAGAATCTTTTCGGGAGAGACCCAGTACTTC. It translates to CASSRIFSGETQYF.

The V gene is TRBV2, the J gene TRBJ2-6, with TRBD1 identical over 9 bases. Germline CDR1 is SNHLY and CDR2 is FYNNEI. The CDR3 spans 16 residues. The junction had 9 bases not matched to a gene; V was cut back by 8 bases and J by 4 bases. CDR3 loop: CASSPDRGAGANVLTF. CDR3 bases: TGTGCCAGCTCACCAGACAGGGGGGCAGGGGCCAACGTCCTGACTTTC.

This clonotype was seen only a few times. The rearrangement links TRBV28 to TRBJ2-7; D remains ambiguous. V lost 2 bases to trimming and J lost 3 bases, with 11 bases between them. Germline CDR1 reads MDHEN; CDR2 reads SYDVKM. This CDR3 region has 14 residues. The CDR3 bases are TGTGCCAGCAGTTTAAAGGGAAACTACTACGAGCAGTACTTC. The encoded protein is CASSLKGNYYEQYF.

A note on this clonotype: Mismatch with germline at one junction end may stem from a read error. The chain links TRBV11-2 to TRBJ2-1; either TRBD1 or TRBD2 may supply D (6 bases each). The germline V gene encodes CDR1 SGHAT and CDR2 FQNNGV. The CDR3 sequence is 15 residues long. CDR3 DNA sequence: TGTGCCAGCAGGGGATACAGGGACTCCTGCAATGAGCAGTTCTTC. Translation gives CASRGYRDSCNEQFF.

This clonotype was counted ten times or more. The chain has TRBV20-1 and TRBJ2-7, with TRBD2 matching 10 bases. Germline V lookup: CDR1 DFQATT, CDR2 SNEGSKA (reference sequence). This CDR3 has 14 amino acids. V dropped 2 bases and J dropped 3; count of bases not matched to a gene: 4. CDR3 in DNA: TGCAGTGCTAGAAATACTAGCGGGATCTACGAGCAGTACTTC. Translation: CSARNTSGIYEQYF.